What follows is one T cell receptor (beta chain) and its context. Its target is unknown. The germline V and J ends were trimmed by 3 bases and 4 bases, with 12 bases remaining between them. The CDR3 is made up of 14 amino acids. CDR1 and CDR2 from the germline V gene are WNHNN and SYGVQD (reference sequence). This specimen belongs to a study of cytomegalovirus exposure and HLA in healthy donors. Study conclusions and caveats: Researchers counted roughly 150 TCR beta chains as cytomegalovirus-associated. A later analysis linked a missense variant in DCLRE1C to the trimming of TCR beta V and J genes. In a later analysis, most CMV-associated TCR beta chains appeared HLA-restricted.

Primers included in the PCR were 60 Vbeta and 13 Jbeta primers. TCRdb keeps only in-frame clones here, not all; method: immunoSEQ multiplex PCR. The sample comprises about 150,000 clones, roughly 80% of which are singletons, and 2.3% rests with the top ten. The sample comprised PBMCs. The chain joins TRBV10-1 to TRBJ1-2, with a possible D match to TRBD1 (6 bases). This sequence was found in a male donor in good health and CMV-seronegative. The CDR3 region is CASSESGQPYGYTF. The CDR3 coding sequence is TGCGCCAGCAGTGAATCTGGACAGCCCTATGGCTACACCTTC.